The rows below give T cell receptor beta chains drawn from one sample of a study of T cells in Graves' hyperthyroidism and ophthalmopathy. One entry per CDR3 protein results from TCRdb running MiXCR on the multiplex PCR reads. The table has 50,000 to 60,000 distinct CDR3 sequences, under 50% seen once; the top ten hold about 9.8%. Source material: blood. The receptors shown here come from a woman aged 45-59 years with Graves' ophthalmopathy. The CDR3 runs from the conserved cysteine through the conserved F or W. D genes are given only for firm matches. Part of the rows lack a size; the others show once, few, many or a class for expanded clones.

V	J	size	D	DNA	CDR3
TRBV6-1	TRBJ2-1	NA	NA	TGTGCCAGCAGTGAACAATGGGCTAGCCGCGAGCAGTTCTTC	CASSEQWASREQFF
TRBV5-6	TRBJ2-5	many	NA	TGTGCCAGCAGCTTGTGGAACAGGGACCCCCAAGAGACCCAGTACTTC	CASSLWNRDPQETQYF
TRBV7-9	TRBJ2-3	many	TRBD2	TGTGCCAGCAGCCCCGGCGGGAGGACCACAGATACGCAGTATTTT	CASSPGGRTTDTQYF
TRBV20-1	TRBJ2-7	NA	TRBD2	TGCAGTGCTAGAGGACTAGCGGGAGGTGCCTACGAGCAGTACTTC	CSARGLAGGAYEQYF
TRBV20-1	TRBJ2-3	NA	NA	TGCAGTGCTAGAGATGGGGGAGTCACAGATACGCAGTATTTT	CSARDGGVTDTQYF
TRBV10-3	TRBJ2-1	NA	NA	TGTGCCATCAGTAGCGGGAATGAGCAGTTCTTC	CAISSGNEQFF
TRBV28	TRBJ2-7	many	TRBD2	TGTGCCAGCACGACTAGCGGGGTCTACGAGCAGTACTTC	CASTTSGVYEQYF
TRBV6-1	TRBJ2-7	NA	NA	TGTGCCAGCAGTGAAGGTGGACAGTCCGCCTACGAGCAGTACTTC	CASSEGGQSAYEQYF
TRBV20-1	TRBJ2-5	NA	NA	TGCAGTGCTAGAGTCAACCAAGAGACCCAGTACTTC	CSARVNQETQYF
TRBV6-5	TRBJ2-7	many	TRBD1	TGTGCCAGCAGTTACGACAGGGTCAGCGAGCAGTACTTC	CASSYDRVSEQYF
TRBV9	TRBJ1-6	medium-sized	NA	TGTGCCAGCAGCGTAAGTCACGATTCACCCCTCCACTTT	CASSVSHDSPLHF
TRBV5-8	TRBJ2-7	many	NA	TGTGCCAGCAGCCCACCCGGCAGGGCACACGAGCAGTACTTC	CASSPPGRAHEQYF
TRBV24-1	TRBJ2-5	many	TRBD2	TGTGCCACCAGCCAGCCGGGGGGGGAGACCCAGTACTTC	CATSQPGGETQYF
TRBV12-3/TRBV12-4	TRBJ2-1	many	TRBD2	TGTGCCAGCAGTTTACCACTAGCGGGACCCTGGGATGAGCAGTTCTTC	CASSLPLAGPWDEQFF
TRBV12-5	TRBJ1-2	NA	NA	TGTGCCAGCACCCCAGGGGCGGGCTACACCTTC	CASTPGAGYTF
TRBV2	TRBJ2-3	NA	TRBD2	TGTGCCAGCAGTGTGGGGGGGGAGGGAGATACGCAGTATTTT	CASSVGGEGDTQYF
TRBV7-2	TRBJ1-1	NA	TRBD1	TGTGCCAGCAGCAACCTTCCGGGACAGAGAAACACTGAAGCTTTCTTT	CASSNLPGQRNTEAFF
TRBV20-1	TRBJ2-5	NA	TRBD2	TGCAGTGCTAGAAGCCCGGGGGGGCTAGCGGACCACCAAGAGACCCAGTACTTC	CSARSPGGLADHQETQYF
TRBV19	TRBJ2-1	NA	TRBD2	TGTGCCAGTAGTATCAGACTAGCGGGAGGGAATGAGCAGTTCTTC	CASSIRLAGGNEQFF
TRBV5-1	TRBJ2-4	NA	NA	TGCGCCAGCAGCGAGGCCAGGGGTGGGGGCATTCAGTACTTC	CASSEARGGGIQYF
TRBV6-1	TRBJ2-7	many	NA	TGTGCCAGCCCTGGAGACGTGTCTACGATGCAGTACTTC	CASPGDVSTMQYF
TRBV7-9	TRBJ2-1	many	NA	TGTGCCAGCAGCTTAGCGCGAGGGGGAAATGAGCAGTTCTTC	CASSLARGGNEQFF
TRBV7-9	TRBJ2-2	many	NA	TGTGCCAGCAGCTTAGGGGATATCGGGGAGCTGTTTTTT	CASSLGDIGELFF
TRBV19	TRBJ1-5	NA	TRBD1	TGCGCCAGTAGTACCCAGGGGGAGCAGCCCCAGCATTTT	CASSTQGEQPQHF
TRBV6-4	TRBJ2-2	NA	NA	TGTGCCAGCAGTGATTCAGGGGACGGCGGGGAGCTGTTTTTT	CASSDSGDGGELFF
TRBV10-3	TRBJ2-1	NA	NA	TGTGCCACTACCGGGACGAGCTCCTACAATGAGCAGTTCTTC	CATTGTSSYNEQFF
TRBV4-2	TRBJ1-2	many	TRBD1	TGTGCCAGCAGCCAAGTGGGGTCCGGACAGGGAACCTATGGCTACACCTTC	CASSQVGSGQGTYGYTF
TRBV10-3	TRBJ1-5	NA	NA	TGTCCCATCAGTGAGTCGGGAAATCAGCCCCAGCATTTT	CPISESGNQPQHF
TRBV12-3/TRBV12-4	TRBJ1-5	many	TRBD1	TGTGCCAGCAGTGGGGGGGCCAGGGGGCTCAGCAATCAGCCCCAGCATTTT	CASSGGARGLSNQPQHF
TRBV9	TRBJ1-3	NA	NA	TGTGCCAGCAGCGTTGGTATTACTGGAAACACCATATATTTT	CASSVGITGNTIYF
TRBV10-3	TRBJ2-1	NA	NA	TGTGCCATCAGTGATTCCCGGATGAGCGTTGAGCAGTTCTTC	CAISDSRMSVEQFF
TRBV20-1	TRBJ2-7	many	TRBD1	TGCAGTGCTAGGCCCGGGACAGGGTTCGTCGAGCAGTACTTC	CSARPGTGFVEQYF
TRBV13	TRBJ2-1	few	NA	TGTGCCAGCAGCTTAACGCTAGCTATTTGGCGTGAGCAGTTCTTC	CASSLTLAIWREQFF